These 31 T cell receptor beta chains were all obtained from the same sample, sequenced in a study of T cell changes during pregnancy in multiple sclerosis (dated by TCRdb to about 2019). The method behind the library was the immunoSEQ multiplex PCR assay. The table was pulled from immuneACCESS by TCRdb, which kept in-frame rearrangements only. Such tables lose some clones; where checked, under half of the loss comes from unresolved V genes, and the rest has no known cause. In this sample the table shows some 68,000 clones, about 89% of which occur a single time. Around 1.4% of the sample is in the top ten clones. The sample consisted of peripheral blood, taken in the second trimester of pregnancy. These receptors were taken from a female donor with multiple sclerosis, enrolled in a pregnancy study.

This chain joins TRBV29-1 and TRBJ2-1; no reliable D call. Germline values: CDR1 SQVTM, CDR2 ANQGSEA. Trimming stripped 4 bases from V and 3 bases from J, with 13 bases between. The CDR3 length is 14 residues. The CDR3 loop is CSVGRRVLYNEQFF. CDR3 DNA: TGCAGCGTTGGGCGTCGGGTCCTCTACAATGAGCAGTTCTTC.

The rearrangement joins TRBV11-2 to TRBJ2-1; D may be TRBD2 (6 bases). Germline V gene data show CDR1 as SGHAT and CDR2 as FQNNGV. The CDR3 runs 14 residues. Trimming removed 2 bases at V and 4 bases at J, with 9 bases between. Written as DNA, the CDR3 is TGTGCCAGCAGCTTAATCCGGGAGTACAATGAGCAGTTCTTC. This encodes CASSLIREYNEQFF.

The chain combines TRBV4-3 with TRBJ1-2, with 7 positions matching TRBD1. Germline V CDR1 and CDR2: LGHNA, YSLEER. Trimming removed 3 bases from V and 4 bases from J; junction bases left unmatched: 2. The CDR3 spans 13 residues. For the CDR3, the DNA is TGCGCCAGCAGCCAGGACAGGTCCTATGGCTACACCTTC. Amino acids: CASSQDRSYGYTF.

This sequence joins TRBV6-1 and TRBJ1-4; D not certain. Germline-derived CDR1 and CDR2 are MNHNS and SASEGT. CDR3 length equals 14 residues. Between the trimmed V and J ends, which lost 7 bases and 0 bases, there was a span of 9 bases. The CDR3 is CASKAGATNEKLFF. The CDR3 bases are TGTGCCAGCAAGGCGGGAGCAACTAATGAAAAACTGTTTTTT.

The chain links TRBV27 to TRBJ1-3; D uncertain. The CDR3 has 14 residues. Germline V CDR1 and CDR2: MNHEY, SMNVEV (reference sequence). V lost 6 bases and J 1 base, leaving 10 bases between the germline ends. The CDR3 DNA reads TGTGCCAGCAGCCCCCGGGGATCTGGAAACACCATATATTTT. This gives the protein CASSPRGSGNTIYF.

This chain joins TRBV7-9 and TRBJ2-1; TRBD1 matches at 9 bases. The CDR3 is made up of 16 amino acids. With V trimmed by 5 bases and J by 7 bases, 12 bases remained unmatched. The V gene's germline CDR1 is SEHNR and CDR2 FQNEAQ (reference sequence). CDR3 region: CASSAPPGQGSNEQFF. As DNA, the CDR3 is TGTGCCAGCAGCGCACCGCCGGGACAGGGCAGTAATGAGCAGTTCTTC.

This chain uses TRBV27 with TRBJ2-7, with 9 bases matching TRBD2. CDR1 and CDR2 from the germline V gene are MNHEY and SMNVEV (reference sequence). V shed 0 bases and J 1 base; nucleotides not matched to a gene: 4. This CDR3 region has 16 residues. The CDR3 loop reads CASSLSAAGGSYEQYF. The CDR3 DNA reads as TGTGCCAGCAGTTTATCGGCGGCGGGGGGGTCCTACGAGCAGTACTTC.

CDR3 sequence reads: CASSRGQLNTEAFF. DNA for the CDR3: TGTGCCAGCAGTAGGGGACAGTTGAACACTGAAGCTTTCTTT. This chain joins TRBV6-6 and TRBJ1-1; TRBD1 aligns across 7 bases. The V segment lost 5 bases and the J segment 0 bases; nucleotides outside the gene matches: 3. CDR1 is MNHNY, CDR2 SVGAGI, per germline (reference sequence). This CDR3 region has 14 residues.

The chain links TRBV12-5 to TRBJ2-1; 7 bases agree with TRBD2. The CDR3 has 15 amino acids. Germline values: CDR1 LGHNT, CDR2 FRNRAP. The ends lost 3 bases at V and 4 bases at J; junction bases unmatched: 6. The CDR3 sequence is CASGLGGSRYNEQFF. The CDR3 coding sequence is TGTGCTAGTGGTTTAGGCGGGAGTCGGTACAATGAGCAGTTCTTC. Looking up the rest from reference TRBV12-5 and TRBJ2-1 gives the full variable domain: DARVTQTPRHKVTEMGQEVTMRCQPILGHNTVFWYRQTMMQGLELLAYFRNRAPLDDSGMPKDRFSAEMPDATLATLKIQPSEPRDSAVYFCASGLGGSRYNEQFFGPGTRLTVL.

The V and J genes are TRBV7-2 and TRBJ2-7, with TRBD2 identical over 7 bases. V was pared by 1 base and J by 4 bases, with 4 bases of the junction left unmatched. There are 14 residues in the CDR3. CDR1 is SGHTA and CDR2 is FQGNSA in the germline V gene. CDR3 in DNA: TGTGCCAGCAGCTTAGATTGGGGGGGATACGAGCAGTACTTC. This sequence encodes CASSLDWGGYEQYF.

In this sample, this clone turned up once. Here the CDR3 reads CASSSQGVTEAFF. CDR3 nucleotides: TGTGCCAGCAGTTCCCAGGGGGTCACTGAAGCTTTCTTT. This chain links TRBV6-5 with TRBJ1-1; 7 bases match TRBD1. The CDR3 consists of 13 residues. Looked up from germline, CDR1 is MNHEY and CDR2 is SVGAGI. The J segment lost 4 bases and the V segment lost 4 bases, leaving 3 bases of the junction unmatched.

The chain couples TRBV25-1 to TRBJ2-5, with 10 positions matching TRBD1. V lost 6 bases and J lost 2; bases outside the gene matches: 3. In germline, CDR1 is MGHDK, CDR2 SYGVNS. The CDR3 totals 14 residues. CDR3 bases: TGTGCCAGCAGCCGGACAGGGGGGCAAGAGACCCAGTACTTC. It yields the protein CASSRTGGQETQYF.

The chain couples TRBV4-1 to TRBJ2-2, with TRBD2 matching over 10 bases. In germline, CDR1 is MGHRA, CDR2 YSYEKL. The CDR3 contains 18 residues. V lost 1 base and J lost 0; bases outside the gene matches: 5. The CDR3 reads CASSQGTSGLANTGELFF. The CDR3 DNA is TGCGCCAGCAGCCAAGGGACTAGCGGCTTAGCGAACACCGGGGAGCTGTTTTTT.

Written as DNA, the CDR3 is TGTGCCACCAGCCTAGGTATGTCGCGCAATGAGCAGTTCTTC. The encoded protein is CATSLGMSRNEQFF. This chain joins TRBV2 and TRBJ2-1; unclear D gene. V lost 10 bases and J 6 bases, leaving 19 bases between the germline ends. The CDR3 extends over 14 amino acids. Germline V gene lookup returns CDR1 SNHLY and CDR2 FYNNEI.

J is TRBJ1-2 and V is TRBV6-5; 7 positions agree with TRBD1. Per the germline V gene, CDR1 is MNHEY and CDR2 is SVGAGI. V lost 0 bases to trimming and J lost 4 bases; unmatched junction nucleotides: 2. This CDR3 region has 14 residues. The CDR3 reads CASSYSSGGYGYTF. The CDR3 DNA reads TGTGCCAGCAGTTACTCATCAGGGGGCTATGGCTACACCTTC.

This chain connects TRBV12-5 to TRBJ1-1, with D unclear. CDR1 LGHNT and CDR2 FRNRAP come from the germline V gene. CDR3 length equals 12 residues. V was cut by 3 bases and J by 10 bases, with 12 bases left in between. CDR3 sequence: CASGLNTGRAFF. The CDR3 coding sequence is TGTGCTAGTGGTTTAAACACGGGGAGAGCTTTCTTT.

This chain connects TRBV6-5 to TRBJ1-2; TRBD1 matches 9 bases. The CDR3 consists of 15 residues. Germline V gene lookup returns CDR1 MNHEY and CDR2 SVGAGI. V was clipped by 4 bases and J by 3 bases; unmatched bases: 6. The CDR3 loop reads CASSSDRGYDYGYTF. The CDR3 DNA sequence: TGTGCCAGCAGTTCGGACAGGGGATATGACTATGGCTACACCTTC.

The chain uses TRBV20-1 and TRBJ1-1; D gene ambiguous. Looked up from germline, CDR1 is DFQATT and CDR2 is SNEGSKA (reference sequence). The CDR3 runs to 11 residues. V lost 6 bases to trimming and J lost 4 bases, with 9 bases between them. The CDR3 sequence is CSAYRSTEAFF. In DNA, the CDR3 is TGCAGTGCCTACCGGAGCACTGAAGCTTTCTTT.

This chain links TRBV6-5 with TRBJ2-7, with TRBD1 as a possible D gene (6 bases). V was shortened by 6 bases and J by 2 bases, with 14 bases between the two germline ends. The germline V gene encodes CDR1 MNHEY and CDR2 SVGAGI. The CDR3 is made up of 14 amino acids. CDR3 sequence (DNA): TGTGCCAGCAGGAAGCTGCAGGGGACCTACGAGCAGTACTTC. Residues: CASRKLQGTYEQYF.

The CDR3 region is CASSAGQGRHEQYF. Written as DNA, the CDR3 is TGTGCCAGCAGCGCGGGACAGGGTCGGCACGAGCAGTACTTC. The chain couples TRBV11-1 to TRBJ2-7; TRBD1 agrees at 9 bases. The CDR3 has 14 amino acids. Looked up from germline, CDR1 is SGHAT and CDR2 is FQDESV (reference sequence). V was pared by 5 bases and J by 5 bases, with 7 bases of the junction left unmatched.

The V and J genes are TRBV30 and TRBJ1-2; 9 nucleotides agree with TRBD1. CDR1 and CDR2 from the germline V gene are GTSNPN and SVGIG (reference sequence). This CDR3 comprises 13 residues. J was trimmed by 4 bases and V by 0 bases; bases with no gene match: 0. The DNA of the CDR3 is TGTGCCTGGAGTGTGACAGGGGGCTATGGCTACACCTTC. Protein product: CAWSVTGGYGYTF.

The rearrangement joins TRBV7-2 to TRBJ1-1; 10 bases are shared with TRBD1. The CDR3 has 19 amino acids. Trimming at V came to 3 bases and at J to 1 base, leaving 14 bases not matched to a gene. Germline V gene sequence: CDR1 SGHTA, CDR2 FQGNSA. The CDR3 here is CASSLRGKRRTGGNTEAFF. CDR3 in DNA: TGTGCCAGCAGCTTGAGGGGAAAGCGTCGGACAGGGGGGAACACTGAAGCTTTCTTT.

The chain has TRBV19 and TRBJ1-5; 7 bases map to TRBD1. Germline lookup yields CDR1 LNHDA and CDR2 SQIVND (reference sequence). The junction had 7 bases not matched to a gene; V was cut back by 3 bases and J by 2 bases. This CDR3 region has 16 residues. CDR3 sequence reads: CASSIRQGGRNQPQHF. The CDR3 DNA is TGTGCCAGTAGTATCCGACAGGGTGGGCGCAATCAGCCCCAGCATTTT.

The V gene is TRBV4-2, the J gene TRBJ1-4; D might be TRBD1 (5 bases). This CDR3 contains 15 residues. Germline values: CDR1 LGHNA, CDR2 YNFKEQ. V dropped 4 bases and J dropped 6 bases, with 15 bases sitting between them. The CDR3 sequence is CASSPSGGMDEKLFF. In DNA form, the CDR3 reads TGTGCCAGCAGCCCCAGCGGGGGGATGGATGAAAAACTGTTTTTT.

J is TRBJ2-1 and V is TRBV18; 8 bases match TRBD2. This CDR3 is 15 amino acids long. The trim removed 4 bases at V and 7 bases at J, leaving 9 bases unmatched. Germline values: CDR1 KGHSH, CDR2 LQKENI. The CDR3 is CASSLEGLVANEQFF. CDR3 DNA sequence: TGTGCCAGCTCACTAGAGGGACTAGTGGCAAATGAGCAGTTCTTC. The variable domain in full, with the rest retrieved from reference TRBV18 and TRBJ2-1, is NAGVMQNPRHLVRRRGQEARLRCSPMKGHSHVYWYRQLPEEGLKFMVYLQKENIIDESGMPKERFSAEFPKEGPSILRIQQVVRGDSAAYFCASSLEGLVANEQFFGPGTRLTVL.

The V and J genes are TRBV5-1 and TRBJ1-1, with a weak D call TRBD1 (6 bases). There are 14 residues in the CDR3. Trimming cost V 3 bases and J 0 bases, with 9 bases left between them. From germline, CDR1 is SGHRS and CDR2 YFSETQ. The CDR3, as DNA: TGCGCCAGCAGCTCCCAGGGGTTGAACACTGAAGCTTTCTTT. Translated: CASSSQGLNTEAFF.

The chain links TRBV6-6 to TRBJ1-1; 7 nucleotides line up with TRBD1. CDR1 and CDR2 (germline): MNHNY, SVGAGI (reference sequence). Unmatched junction bases numbered 3, after V lost 2 bases and J lost 0 bases. The CDR3 runs 15 residues. CDR3 in amino acids: CASSYGTVMNTEAFF. As DNA, the CDR3 is TGTGCCAGCAGTTACGGGACAGTGATGAACACTGAAGCTTTCTTT.

This clone appeared once. Here the CDR3 reads CASSPGLGSTDTQYF. The CDR3 DNA is TGCGCCAGCTCTCCGGGACTAGGCAGCACAGATACGCAGTATTTT. The chain employs TRBV5-1 and TRBJ2-3; 8 nucleotides align to TRBD2. With V trimmed by 7 bases and J by 0 bases, 7 bases remained unmatched. Germline CDR1 is SGHRS and CDR2 is YFSETQ. CDR3 length: 15 amino acids. The whole variable domain, remainder taken from reference TRBV5-1 and TRBJ2-3, is KAGVTQTPRYLIKTRGQQVTLSCSPISGHRSVSWYQQTPGQGLQFLFEYFSETQRNKGNFPGRFSGRQFSNSRSEMNVSTLELGDSALYLCASSPGLGSTDTQYFGPGTRLTVL.

V is TRBV7-6 and J is TRBJ1-5, with D unclear. The ends were cut back, 8 bases at V and 3 bases at J, with 5 bases in the middle. Germline CDR1 is SGHVS and CDR2 is FNYEAQ. This CDR3 is built from 11 residues. For the CDR3, the DNA is TGTGCCAGCGGAGACAATCAGCCCCAGCATTTT. Translated, it gives CASGDNQPQHF.

J is TRBJ2-7 and V is TRBV21-1; the table's TRBD2 call for D was not verified on the DNA. TRBV21-1 is noted as a pseudogene. The CDR3 totals 15 residues. This CDR3 is CASSKETSGAYEQYF. In nucleotides, the CDR3 is TGTGCCAGCAGCAAAGAGACTAGCGGTGCCTACGAGCAGTACTTC.

The rearrangement joins TRBV27 to TRBJ2-2; 7 bases map to TRBD2. The CDR3 contains 13 residues. CDR1 MNHEY and CDR2 SMNVEV come from the germline V gene (reference sequence). J gave up 5 bases and V 7 bases, and 4 bases lay outside the gene matches. The CDR3 DNA is TGTGCCAGCACGTCGCGGGGGACCGGGGAGCTGTTTTTT. Encoded protein: CASTSRGTGELFF.